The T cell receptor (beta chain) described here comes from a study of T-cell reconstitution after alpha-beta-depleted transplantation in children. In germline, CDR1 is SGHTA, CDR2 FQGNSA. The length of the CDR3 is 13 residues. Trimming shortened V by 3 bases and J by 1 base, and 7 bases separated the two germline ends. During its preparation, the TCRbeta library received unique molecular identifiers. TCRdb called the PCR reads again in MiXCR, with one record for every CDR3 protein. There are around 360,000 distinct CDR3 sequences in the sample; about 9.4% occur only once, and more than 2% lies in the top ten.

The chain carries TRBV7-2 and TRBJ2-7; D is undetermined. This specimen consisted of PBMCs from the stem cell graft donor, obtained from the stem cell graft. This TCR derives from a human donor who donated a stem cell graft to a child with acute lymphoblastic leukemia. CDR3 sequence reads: CASSFPPSYEQYF. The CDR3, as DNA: TGTGCCAGCAGCTTCCCCCCGTCCTACGAGCAGTACTTC.